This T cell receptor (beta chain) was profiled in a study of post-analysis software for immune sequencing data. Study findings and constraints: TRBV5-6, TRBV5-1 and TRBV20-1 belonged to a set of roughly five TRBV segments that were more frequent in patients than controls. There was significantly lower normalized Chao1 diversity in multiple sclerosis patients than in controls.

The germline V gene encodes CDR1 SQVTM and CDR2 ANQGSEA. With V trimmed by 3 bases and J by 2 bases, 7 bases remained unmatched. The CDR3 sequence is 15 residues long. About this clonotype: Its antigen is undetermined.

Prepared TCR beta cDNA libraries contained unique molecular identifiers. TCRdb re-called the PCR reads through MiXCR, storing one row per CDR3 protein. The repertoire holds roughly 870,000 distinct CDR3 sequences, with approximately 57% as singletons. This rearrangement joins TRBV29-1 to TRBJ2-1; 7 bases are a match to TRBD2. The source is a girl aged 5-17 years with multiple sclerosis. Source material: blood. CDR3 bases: TGCAGCGTTGACGTGCGGGAGCGCCCCTACAATGAGCAGTTCTTC. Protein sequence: CSVDVRERPYNEQFF.